Included here is one T cell receptor beta chain sequence, with context. Its cognate antigen is unknown. The data were taken from a study of cytomegalovirus exposure and HLA in healthy donors. Overall study: Most donors, roughly 82% of a few hundred genotyped, fell in the Caucasian-associated ancestry cluster. The study's findings and limits: Cytomegalovirus-associated TCR beta chains were listed, numbering some 150.

Researchers ran the PCR with 60 Vbeta and 13 Jbeta primers. Assay: immunoSEQ multiplex PCR; the TCRdb copy retains only in-frame clones and omits some. In total, the table holds some 200,000 clones. V lost 4 bases, J lost 3 bases, and 5 bases stayed unmatched. The CDR3 consists of 14 residues. Germline assignment: CDR1 MGHRA and CDR2 YSYEKL. This sequence was found in a man aged 30-40 years in good health and CMV-seronegative. This chain connects TRBV4-1 to TRBJ2-7; TRBD2 aligns across 8 bases. Source material: PBMCs. This CDR3 is CASSPPGGSYEQYF. CDR3 nucleotides: TGCGCCAGCAGCCCGCCGGGAGGGAGCTACGAGCAGTACTTC.